The 31 T cell receptor beta chains below were found in one sample sequenced in a study of blood T cell repertoires in COVID-19 (dated by TCRdb to 2018 to 2020). The method was the immunoSEQ multiplex PCR assay. This is the immuneACCESS table as TCRdb keeps it, with only in-frame sequences that have V and J called. A part of the clones is gone; compared with another copy, unresolved V genes explain less than half, and the rest is unexplained. This sample holds 250,000 to 300,000 clones; more than 85% were observed only once. The ten largest clones capture roughly 5.1% of the sample. The specimen sequenced was peripheral blood. These receptors were taken from a man aged 40-50 years with acute or convalescent COVID-19.

The chain links TRBV5-1 to TRBJ1-6, with D perhaps TRBD1 (5 bases). V lost 3 bases and J 3 bases, leaving 10 bases between the germline ends. CDR1 is SGHRS and CDR2 is YFSETQ in the germline V gene. The CDR3 totals 15 residues. The CDR3 protein is CASSSIDSYNSPLHF. CDR3 nucleotide sequence: TGCGCCAGCAGCTCCATCGACAGCTATAATTCACCCCTCCACTTT. Filled out from reference TRBV5-1 and TRBJ1-6, the complete variable domain reads KAGVTQTPRYLIKTRGQQVTLSCSPISGHRSVSWYQQTPGQGLQFLFEYFSETQRNKGNFPGRFSGRQFSNSRSEMNVSTLELGDSALYLCASSSIDSYNSPLHFGNGTRLTVT.

This clone was seen a few times. The chain recombines TRBV5-5 with TRBJ1-4; 11 nucleotides align to TRBD1. CDR3 length equals 17 residues. The V segment lost 4 bases and the J segment 6 bases; nucleotides outside the gene matches: 11. Germline V gene lookup returns CDR1 SGHKS and CDR2 YYEKEE (reference sequence). The CDR3 loop is CASSIGQGALGYEKLFF. CDR3 sequence (DNA): TGTGCCAGCAGCATAGGACAGGGGGCTCTAGGGTATGAAAAACTGTTTTTT.

The chain links TRBV7-2 to TRBJ2-3; 9 bases map to TRBD1. Germline lookup yields CDR1 SGHTA and CDR2 FQGNSA. CDR3 length equals 15 residues. Trimming removed 7 bases from V and 6 bases from J; junction bases left unmatched: 11. CDR3 sequence reads: CASTEGQGMADTQYF. The CDR3 DNA follows: TGTGCCAGCACCGAGGGACAGGGTATGGCCGATACGCAGTATTTT.

The chain is built from TRBV6-5 and TRBJ1-2, with 7 bases identical to TRBD1. V lost 6 bases to trimming and J lost 5 bases; unmatched junction nucleotides: 12. This CDR3 has 15 amino acids. Germline-derived CDR1 and CDR2 are MNHEY and SVGAGI. The CDR3 reads CASRDYTGTAYGYTF. DNA of the CDR3: TGTGCCAGCAGGGACTATACCGGGACAGCTTATGGCTACACCTTC.

The gene calls are TRBV19 and TRBJ2-3, with TRBD1 matching 10 bases. The CDR3 has 16 amino acids. The V gene's germline CDR1 is LNHDA and CDR2 SQIVND (reference sequence). Unmatched junction bases numbered 11, after V lost 10 bases and J lost 1 base. This CDR3 reads CATKTRTGGGTDTQYF. Written as DNA, the CDR3 is TGTGCCACCAAAACCCGGACAGGGGGTGGCACAGATACGCAGTATTTT.

This clone occurred once. The chain is built from TRBV5-5 and TRBJ2-1; TRBD1 matches 7 bases. Looked up from germline, CDR1 is SGHKS and CDR2 is YYEKEE (reference sequence). This CDR3 is 14 amino acids long. V shed 7 bases and J 2 bases; nucleotides not matched to a gene: 6. The CDR3 here is CASGTGTAYNEQFF. The DNA of the CDR3 is TGTGCCAGCGGGACCGGGACAGCCTACAATGAGCAGTTCTTC.

The table lists this clone with a few counts. This chain uses TRBV5-1 with TRBJ2-1; no clear D. With 0 bases removed from V and 1 base from J, the gap between germline ends came to 5 bases. The CDR3 runs 14 residues. The germline V gene has CDR1 SGHRS and CDR2 YFSETQ. CDR3 coding DNA: TGCGCCAGCAGCTTGGGACTTTCCTACAATGAGCAGTTCTTC. It encodes CASSLGLSYNEQFF.

This clone was seen only a few times. The chain is built from TRBV11-3 and TRBJ1-4; 7 bases align to TRBD1. Germline loops: CDR1 SGHNT, CDR2 YENEEA. The CDR3 extends over 20 amino acids. V lost 4 bases, J lost 8 bases, and 25 bases stayed unmatched. Here the CDR3 DNA reads TGTGCCAGCAGCTCAACGAATTCGAACAGGGGCGAAGGCAGTCGCGAAAAACTGTTTTTT. As protein: CASSSTNSNRGEGSREKLFF.

As to this clone: Relative to the germline gene, one junction end is altered; a read error may explain this. The chain joins TRBV5-4 to TRBJ2-2; 10 bases map to TRBD2. This CDR3 contains 16 residues. CDR1 and CDR2 (germline): SGHNT, YYREEE (reference sequence). The CDR3 region is CASSLPGLANAGELFF. CDR3 coding DNA: TGTGCCAGCAGCTTACCGGGACTAGCGAACGCCGGGGAGCTGTTTTTT.

Of note for this clone: Other nucleotide sequences in the sample specify the same CDR3. The chain joins TRBV19 to TRBJ1-2, with D perhaps TRBD1 (5 bases). V lost 6 bases, J lost 3 bases, and 5 bases lay in between. The CDR3 has 11 amino acids. Germline CDR1 LNHDA, CDR2 SQIVND (reference sequence). Here the CDR3 DNA reads TGTGCCAGTAGCAGGGACTATGGCTACACCTTC. Translation gives CASSRDYGYTF.

This chain uses TRBV9 with TRBJ1-3; D might be TRBD1 (5 bases). V was pared by 0 bases and J by 3 bases, with 13 bases between. This CDR3 region has 16 residues. In germline, CDR1 is SGDLS, CDR2 YYNGEE. The CDR3 nucleotides read TGTGCCAGCAGCGTAGATGTAGGGGCAGTTGGAAACACCATATATTTT. Translated, it gives CASSVDVGAVGNTIYF.

The rearrangement joins TRBV11-2 to TRBJ2-7, with 8 bases that match TRBD1. With V trimmed by 0 bases and J by 3 bases, 4 bases remained unmatched. The CDR3 runs to 15 residues. CDR1 and CDR2 from the germline V gene are SGHAT and FQNNGV. The CDR3, as DNA: TGTGCCAGCAGCTTAGAACAGGGGGTGAGCTACGAGCAGTACTTC. It is translated as CASSLEQGVSYEQYF.

The genes are TRBV6-5 and TRBJ1-6; 8 nucleotides align to TRBD1. Germline V gene lookup returns CDR1 MNHEY and CDR2 SVGAGI. Germline trimming cut 5 bases from V and 10 bases from J; bases unmatched to any gene: 10. This CDR3 is built from 15 residues. The CDR3 loop reads CASSITRGLESPLHF. The CDR3 bases are TGTGCCAGCAGTATAACCAGGGGGCTGGAATCACCCCTCCACTTT.

V gene TRBV5-6 combines with J gene TRBJ1-5, with D possibly TRBD1 on 5 matching bases. This CDR3 is built from 14 residues. The V gene's germline CDR1 is SGHDT and CDR2 YYEEEE. Trimming shortened V by 1 base and J by 4 bases, and 9 bases separated the two germline ends. The CDR3 spells CASSLSGTNQPQHF. Written as DNA, the CDR3 is TGTGCCAGCAGCTTGTCAGGGACTAATCAGCCCCAGCATTTT.

This clone has more than one count but fewer than ten. This chain connects TRBV7-2 to TRBJ1-1; weak D call: TRBD1 (6 bases). This CDR3 spans 13 amino acids. CDR1 and CDR2 (germline): SGHTA, FQGNSA. Trimming cost V 1 base and J 10 bases, with 13 bases left between them. CDR3 amino acids: CASSLEGGGGAFF. CDR3 DNA: TGTGCCAGCAGCTTAGAAGGGGGGGGAGGAGCTTTCTTT.

The J gene is TRBJ1-6, the V gene TRBV5-1; weak D call: TRBD1 (6 bases). CDR3 size: 15 residues. With 4 bases removed from V and 4 bases from J, the gap between germline ends came to 12 bases. Germline CDR1 and CDR2: SGHRS and YFSETQ. CDR3 DNA sequence: TGCGCCAGCAGCCCCGGGGACACGTATAATTCACCCCTCCACTTT. It encodes CASSPGDTYNSPLHF.

In its sample, this clone was seen a few times. This chain uses TRBV3-1 (or the pseudogene TRBV3-2) with TRBJ1-6, with a weak D call TRBD1 (6 bases). V dropped 3 bases and J dropped 7 bases, with 13 bases sitting between them. Per the germline V gene, CDR1 is LGHDT and CDR2 is YNNKEL (reference sequence). The CDR3 is made up of 15 amino acids. The CDR3: CASSQLQGPNSPLHF. The CDR3 DNA reads as TGTGCCAGCAGCCAGCTACAGGGCCCCAATTCACCCCTCCACTTT.

This clone was seen once. V is TRBV5-1 and J is TRBJ1-2, with no clear D. This CDR3 region has 12 residues. Trimming took off 1 base at V and 7 bases at J, with 8 bases between the two ends. Germline V gene sequence: CDR1 SGHRS, CDR2 YFSETQ. Here the CDR3 reads CASSLYGSGYTF. The CDR3 DNA sequence: TGCGCCAGCAGCTTGTATGGGAGTGGCTACACCTTC.

The V call is TRBV13, the J call TRBJ2-7, with 9 bases identical to TRBD2. CDR1 and CDR2 from the germline V gene are PRHDT and FYEKMQ (reference sequence). V trimming: 5 bases; J trimming: 4 bases; junction bases outside the gene matches: 9. There are 15 residues in the CDR3. The CDR3 region has the DNA TGTGCCAGCAGCGGAAGGGCGGGGGGGATTTACGAGCAGTACTTC. Its translation is CASSGRAGGIYEQYF.

The chain uses TRBV10-3 and TRBJ1-6; the match to TRBD1 covers 11 bases. Germline trimming cut 4 bases from V and 8 bases from J; bases unmatched to any gene: 4. Germline V gene sequence: CDR1 ENHRY, CDR2 SYGVKD. The length of the CDR3 is 15 residues. For the CDR3, the DNA is TGTGCCATCAGTGTGGGGACAGGGGGGGATTCACCCCTCCACTTT. Protein sequence: CAISVGTGGDSPLHF.

This chain links TRBV5-4 with TRBJ2-3, with D possibly matching TRBD1 (6 bases). Trimming pared 0 bases from V and 0 bases from J, leaving 11 bases between. CDR1 and CDR2 (germline): SGHNT, YYREEE (reference sequence). This CDR3 is built from 16 residues. This CDR3 is CASSLDRAPSTDTQYF. CDR3 nucleotide sequence: TGTGCCAGCAGCTTGGACAGGGCCCCGAGCACAGATACGCAGTATTTT.

The chain has TRBV2 and TRBJ2-7; D is perhaps TRBD2 (5 bases). The V end lost 7 bases, the J end lost 3 bases, and 10 bases lay between the germline ends. The germline V gene has CDR1 SNHLY and CDR2 FYNNEI. This CDR3 comprises 12 residues. DNA for the CDR3: TGTGCCAGCACCCGGGAATACTACGAGCAGTACTTC. It specifies CASTREYYEQYF.

About this clone itself: Other DNA sequences in this sample translate to the same CDR3. The J gene is TRBJ1-1, the V gene TRBV9; the D gene is possibly TRBD1 (6 bases). Germline-derived CDR1 and CDR2 are SGDLS and YYNGEE. The germline V and J ends were trimmed by 2 bases and 3 bases, with 8 bases remaining between them. This CDR3 spans 13 amino acids. CDR3 sequence: CASSVRGDTEAFF. The CDR3 nucleotides are TGTGCCAGCAGCGTCAGGGGCGACACTGAAGCTTTCTTT.

The rearrangement joins TRBV4-2 to TRBJ2-7, with 7 bases lining up with TRBD2. CDR1 is LGHNA and CDR2 is YNFKEQ in the germline V gene. V was clipped by 1 base and J by 5 bases; unmatched bases: 5. The CDR3 has 14 amino acids. The CDR3 region is CASSQVGGGDEQYF. CDR3 nucleotides: TGTGCCAGCAGCCAAGTGGGGGGAGGGGACGAGCAGTACTTC.

The CDR3 here is CAWSQTGSQPQHF. The CDR3 bases are TGTGCCTGGAGTCAGACAGGGTCCCAGCCCCAGCATTTT. The V and J genes are TRBV30 and TRBJ1-5, with TRBD1 matching 7 bases. Trimming removed 2 bases from V and 7 bases from J; junction bases left unmatched: 5. The germline V gene encodes CDR1 GTSNPN and CDR2 SVGIG (reference sequence). The CDR3 length is 13 residues.

The chain recombines TRBV10-2 with TRBJ2-7; D may be TRBD2 (6 bases). The CDR3 sequence is 14 residues long. The V and J ends lost 8 bases and 0 bases respectively, with 14 bases between them. Germline CDR1 WSHSY, CDR2 SAAADI. CDR3 sequence reads: CASLRDFDSYEQYF. The CDR3 DNA follows: TGCGCCAGCCTCCGGGACTTTGACTCCTACGAGCAGTACTTC.

The chain is built from TRBV2 and TRBJ1-2; no clear D. CDR1 is SNHLY, CDR2 FYNNEI, per germline. The CDR3 length is 16 residues. V was clipped by 4 bases and J by 4 bases, with 19 bases between them. The CDR3 sequence: CASSATIQTSRYGYTF. In nucleotides, the CDR3 is TGTGCCAGCAGTGCGACTATCCAAACCTCCCGCTATGGCTACACCTTC.

The gene calls are TRBV5-1 and TRBJ2-1; D call uncertain. The CDR3 length is 15 residues. CDR1 and CDR2 from the germline V gene are SGHRS and YFSETQ. Trimming removed 0 bases from V and 3 bases from J, with 10 bases in between. The DNA for the CDR3 is TGCGCCAGCAGCTTGGGTCAACCTATCTACAATGAGCAGTTCTTC. Translated, it gives CASSLGQPIYNEQFF.

J is TRBJ2-3 and V is TRBV5-6; 12 bases are shared with TRBD1. The CDR3 spans 19 residues. Germline trimming cut 0 bases from V and 6 bases from J; bases unmatched to any gene: 14. Germline CDR1 SGHDT, CDR2 YYEEEE. CDR3: CASSLAGGQGARLIDTQYF. The CDR3 DNA sequence: TGTGCCAGCAGCTTGGCCGGGGGACAGGGGGCGCGTTTAATCGATACGCAGTATTTT.

V usage is TRBV2 and J usage is TRBJ2-7, with a weak D call TRBD1 (6 bases). This CDR3 spans 14 amino acids. CDR1 and CDR2 (germline): SNHLY, FYNNEI. Trimming took off 7 bases at V and 3 bases at J, with 16 bases between the two ends. The CDR3 nucleotides read TGTGCCAGCAATAAACTGGACAGCGACTACGAGCAGTACTTC. It yields the protein CASNKLDSDYEQYF.

This CDR3 is CASTLDRGGLNEQFF. As DNA, the CDR3 is TGTGCCAGCACCCTCGACAGGGGGGGATTAAATGAGCAGTTCTTC. The V and J genes are TRBV11-1 and TRBJ2-1; TRBD1 agrees at 9 bases. The CDR3 length is 15 residues. Germline CDR1 SGHAT, CDR2 FQDESV (reference sequence). The ends lost 7 bases at V and 7 bases at J; junction bases unmatched: 11. Using reference TRBV11-1 and TRBJ2-1 for the parts outside the CDR3, the full variable domain is EAEVAQSPRYKITEKSQAVAFWCDPISGHATLYWYRQILGQGPELLVQFQDESVVDDSQLPKDRFSAERLKGVDSTLKIQPAELGDSAMYLCASTLDRGGLNEQFFGPGTRLTVL.